The source of this TCR beta chain is a study of blood T cell repertoires in COVID-19. The data were produced by immunoSEQ multiplex PCR, yet TCRdb's version contains in-frame clones alone and is incomplete. The sample yields some 290,000 clones, approximately 91% seen once. Germline CDR1 is SGHNT and CDR2 is YYREEE (reference sequence). Trimming cost V 4 bases and J 3 bases, with 7 bases left between them. The CDR3 is 12 residues long. This clone has a single count. The sequencing input was PBMCs or T cells enriched from blood (not recorded which). The origin of this receptor is a woman aged 25 to 39 who had been exposed to COVID-19. The gene calls are TRBV5-4 and TRBJ1-2; D uncertain. The CDR3 loop is CASSAQDYGYTF. CDR3 in DNA: TGTGCCAGCAGCGCACAAGACTATGGCTACACCTTC.